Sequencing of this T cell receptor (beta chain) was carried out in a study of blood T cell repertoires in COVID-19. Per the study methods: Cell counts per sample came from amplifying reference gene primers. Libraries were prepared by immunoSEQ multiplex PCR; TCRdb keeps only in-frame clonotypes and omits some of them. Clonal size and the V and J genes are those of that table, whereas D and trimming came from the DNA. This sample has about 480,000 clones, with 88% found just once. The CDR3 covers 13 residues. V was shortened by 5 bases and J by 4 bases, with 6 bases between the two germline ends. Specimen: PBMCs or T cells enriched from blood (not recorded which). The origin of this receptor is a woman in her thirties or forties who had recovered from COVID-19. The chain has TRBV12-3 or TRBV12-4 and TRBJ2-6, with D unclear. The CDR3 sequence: CASSLQGANVLTF. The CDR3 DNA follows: TGTGCCAGCAGTCTACAGGGGGCCAACGTCCTGACTTTC.